This T cell receptor beta chain was obtained from a study of regulatory T cells in long-lasting Graves disease. The study's findings and limits: The sample size was small, and this may have reduced accuracy.

Trimming shortened V by 3 bases and J by 0 bases, and 16 bases separated the two germline ends. This CDR3 comprises 16 residues. The germline V gene has CDR1 SGDLS and CDR2 YYNGEE. This clonotype was observed at least ten times. The antigen is undetermined. Assembly of TCR beta libraries relied on iRepertoire HTBI primers together with Arm-PCR of CDR3 regions. Each CDR3 protein is one row after TCRdb ran MiXCR on the multiplex PCR reads. The sample holds about 210,000 distinct CDR3 sequences, approximately 19% seen once. The time point: newly diagnosed GD, antithyroid drugs for less than 3 months. RNA isolated from PBMCs was used to make the TCR library. Another study also made use of these data, one on T cells in Graves' hyperthyroidism and ophthalmopathy.

The genes are TRBV9 and TRBJ2-7; perhaps TRBD1 as D (8 bases). The specimen was peripheral blood mononuclear cells (PBMCs), collected at new diagnosis, from a patient treated with antithyroid drugs. The clonotype comes from a woman in her 30s with Graves disease. DNA of the CDR3: TGTGCCAGCAGCGCCGAGGGGGGGACAGGCTCCTACGAGCAGTACTTC. Translation: CASSAEGGTGSYEQYF.